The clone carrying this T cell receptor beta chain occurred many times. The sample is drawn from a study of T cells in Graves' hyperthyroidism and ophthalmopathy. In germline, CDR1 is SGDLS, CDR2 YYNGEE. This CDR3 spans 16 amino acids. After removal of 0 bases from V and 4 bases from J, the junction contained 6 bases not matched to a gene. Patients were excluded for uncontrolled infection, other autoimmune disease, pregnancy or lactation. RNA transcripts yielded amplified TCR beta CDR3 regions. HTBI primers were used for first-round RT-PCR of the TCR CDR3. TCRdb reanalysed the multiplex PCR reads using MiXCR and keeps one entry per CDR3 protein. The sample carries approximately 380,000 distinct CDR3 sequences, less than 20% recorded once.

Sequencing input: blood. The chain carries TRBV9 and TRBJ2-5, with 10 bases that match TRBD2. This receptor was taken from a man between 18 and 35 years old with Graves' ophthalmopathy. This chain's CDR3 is CASSVEGTSAVETQYF. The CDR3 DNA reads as TGTGCCAGCAGCGTAGAAGGGACTAGCGCCGTAGAGACCCAGTACTTC.